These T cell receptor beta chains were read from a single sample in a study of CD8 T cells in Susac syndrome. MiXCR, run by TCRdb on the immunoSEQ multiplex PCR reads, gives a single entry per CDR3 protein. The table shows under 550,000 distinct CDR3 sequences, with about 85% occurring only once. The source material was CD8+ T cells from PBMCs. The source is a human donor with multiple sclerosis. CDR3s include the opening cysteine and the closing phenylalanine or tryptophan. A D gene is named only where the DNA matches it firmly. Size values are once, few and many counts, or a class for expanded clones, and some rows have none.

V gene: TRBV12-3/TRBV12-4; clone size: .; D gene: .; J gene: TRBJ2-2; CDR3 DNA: TGTGCCAGCAGCCCAACCGGGACGGGGACCGGGGAGCTGTTTTTT; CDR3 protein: CASSPTGTGTGELFF
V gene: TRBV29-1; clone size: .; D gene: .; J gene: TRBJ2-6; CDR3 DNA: TGCAGCGCCTTCGACGGAATCTCTGGGGCCAACGTCCTGACTTTC; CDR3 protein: CSAFDGISGANVLTF
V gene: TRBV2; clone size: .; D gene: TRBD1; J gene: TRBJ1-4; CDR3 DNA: TGTGCCAGCCTGGACAGGGGGATTGAAAAACTGTTTTTT; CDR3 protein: CASLDRGIEKLFF
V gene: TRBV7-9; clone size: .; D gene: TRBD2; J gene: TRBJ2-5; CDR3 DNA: TGTGCCAGCAGAGGACTAGCGGGGACTCTCCAAGAGACCCAGTACTTC; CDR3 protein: CASRGLAGTLQETQYF
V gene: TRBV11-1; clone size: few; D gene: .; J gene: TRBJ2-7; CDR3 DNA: TGTGCCAGCAGCTCCAGAAGTTACGAGCAGTACTTC; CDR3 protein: CASSSRSYEQYF
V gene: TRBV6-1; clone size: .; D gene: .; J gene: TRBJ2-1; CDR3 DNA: TGTGCTTTGGCAGGCGGGAATGAGCAGTTCTTC; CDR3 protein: CALAGGNEQFF
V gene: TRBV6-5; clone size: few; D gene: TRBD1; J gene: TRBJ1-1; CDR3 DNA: TGTGCCAGCAGTTACTCTCAGGGGGTGAGATTTGAAGCTTTCTTT; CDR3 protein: CASSYSQGVRFEAFF
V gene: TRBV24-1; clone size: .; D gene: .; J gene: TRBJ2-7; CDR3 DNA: TGTGCCACCAGTGATATGGCTTCTTACGAGCAGTACTTC; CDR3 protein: CATSDMASYEQYF
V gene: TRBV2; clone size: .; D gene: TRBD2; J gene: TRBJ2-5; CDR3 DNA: TGTGCCAGCAGTGAAACGGGACTAGCGGCGTACCAAGAGACCCAGTACTTC; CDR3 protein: CASSETGLAAYQETQYF
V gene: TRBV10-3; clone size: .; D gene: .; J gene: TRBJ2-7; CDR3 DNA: TGTGCCATCAAGGACTCCGGGGGTGCCTACGAGCAGTACTTC; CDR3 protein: CAIKDSGGAYEQYF